The clone carrying this T cell receptor (beta chain) came up once. Germline lookup yields CDR1 SGHKS and CDR2 YYEKEE (reference sequence). CDR3 length: 16 residues. V shed 3 bases and J 5 bases; nucleotides not matched to a gene: 14. The sample is drawn from a study of blood T cell repertoires in COVID-19. Study context: The origin of the acute and convalescent COVID-19 samples was the United States, Italy and Spain. PBMCs, B-cell-depleted T cells, or T cells were the source of the cDNA or gDNA that made up the material.

In the study's own analysis: Using reference gene primer amplification, nucleated cell counts were estimated. Sequencing was performed with immunoSEQ multiplex PCR; in TCRdb, only in-frame clones are kept and a portion is missing. For V, J and clone size, that table is used; D and trimming come from the DNA. The sample shows 25,000 to 30,000 clones, roughly 90% of them seen only once. Sequenced material: peripheral blood. The sequence came from a human donor in a cohort sampled during active COVID-19. The rearrangement joins TRBV5-5 to TRBJ2-7; TRBD1 agrees at 7 bases. The CDR3 here is CASSSSRQGSPHEQYF. As DNA, the CDR3 is TGTGCCAGCAGCTCCTCTCGACAGGGTAGTCCCCACGAGCAGTACTTC.